Reported below is one T cell receptor beta chain. Antigen: not known. The time point denotes: newly diagnosed GD, antithyroid drugs for less than 3 months. After RNA was extracted from PBMCs, the TCR library was made from it. An endocrinology department in Xi'an, China, recruited the patients. The ends were cut back, 4 bases at V and 2 bases at J, with 13 bases in the middle. Looked up from germline, CDR1 is SGHNT and CDR2 is YYREEE (reference sequence). The CDR3 totals 15 residues. The data originate from a study of regulatory T cells in long-lasting Graves disease. Study findings and constraints: TRBV28, TRBJ1-2 and TRBJ2-5 were segments that persistent disease favored.

HTBI primers from iRepertoire and Arm-PCR of CDR3 regions yielded the TCR beta libraries. TCRdb fed the multiplex PCR reads into MiXCR, producing one record per CDR3 protein. The sample consists of 400,000 to 550,000 distinct CDR3 sequences, just under 15% of them appearing once. These data were also filed under a second study, of T cells in Graves' hyperthyroidism and ophthalmopathy. This second study notes: With a median lead of about six months before onset, the model predicted ophthalmopathy.

J is TRBJ2-1 and V is TRBV5-4; D is ambiguous. The sample here was peripheral blood mononuclear cells (PBMCs), taken at new diagnosis, from a patient treated with antithyroid drugs. The source of this sequence is a woman in her twenties or thirties with Graves disease. CDR3 sequence (DNA): TGTGCCAGCAGCCCCAACACGGATCCCTACAATGAGCAGTTCTTC. Residues: CASSPNTDPYNEQFF.